This TCR beta chain was recorded in a study of shared clonotypes between healthy human individuals. Looked up from germline, CDR1 is SGDLS and CDR2 is YYNGEE. Trimming stripped 4 bases from V and 8 bases from J, with 15 bases between. This CDR3 has 13 amino acids. The assay used deep level. The assay was immunoSEQ multiplex PCR, and TCRdb's table has in-frame clones only and misses some. Here the sample spans around 1.6 million clones, 95% to 99% being singletons. What was sequenced was naive CD4+ T cells sorted from blood. As to subset: CD45RA+ positively selected. The rearrangement uses TRBV9 and TRBJ1-2; D is perhaps TRBD1 (6 bases). The receptor's source is a man aged 30 to 39 in good health. CDR3 DNA: TGTGCCAGCAGCAGACGGGGGGCAGGAGGCTACACCTTC. The encoded protein is CASSRRGAGGYTF.